This note documents a single TCR beta chain sequence. This entry is derived from a study of T cell responses to AZD1222 COVID-19 vaccine. The germline V gene has CDR1 LNHDA and CDR2 SQIVND (reference sequence). With 4 bases removed from V and 3 bases from J, the gap between germline ends came to 12 bases. The CDR3 runs to 14 residues. Profiling relied on immunoSEQ multiplex PCR, and the TCRdb table lists in-frame clones only, not all of them. This table has some 170,000 clones, just under 90% appearing once. The V call is TRBV19, the J call TRBJ1-1; D might be TRBD1 (5 bases). The starting material was peripheral blood, obtained 28 days after the second dose of the MenACWY control vaccine. The TCR was taken from an adult who received the MenACWY meningococcal vaccine as a control. CDR3 loop: CASSKWEGDTEAFF. The CDR3 nucleotides are TGTGCCAGTAGTAAGTGGGAAGGGGACACTGAAGCTTTCTTT.